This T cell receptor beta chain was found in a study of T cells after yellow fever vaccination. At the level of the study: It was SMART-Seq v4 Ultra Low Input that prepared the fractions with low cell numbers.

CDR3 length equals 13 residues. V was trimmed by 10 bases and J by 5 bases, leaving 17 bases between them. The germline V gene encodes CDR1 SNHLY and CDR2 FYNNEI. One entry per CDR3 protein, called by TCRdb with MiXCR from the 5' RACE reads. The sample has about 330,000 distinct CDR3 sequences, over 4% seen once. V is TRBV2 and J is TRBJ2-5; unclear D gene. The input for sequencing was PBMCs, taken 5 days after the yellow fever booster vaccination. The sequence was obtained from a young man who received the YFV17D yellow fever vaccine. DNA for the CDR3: TGTGCCACCGTGGACGGTATTGGGGAGACCCAGTACTTC. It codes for CATVDGIGETQYF. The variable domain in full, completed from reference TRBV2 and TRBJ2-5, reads EPEVTQTPSHQVTQMGQEVILRCVPISNHLYFYWYRQILGQKVEFLVSFYNNEISEKSEIFDDQFSVERPDGSNFTLKIRSTKLEDSAMYFCATVDGIGETQYFGPGTRLLVL.